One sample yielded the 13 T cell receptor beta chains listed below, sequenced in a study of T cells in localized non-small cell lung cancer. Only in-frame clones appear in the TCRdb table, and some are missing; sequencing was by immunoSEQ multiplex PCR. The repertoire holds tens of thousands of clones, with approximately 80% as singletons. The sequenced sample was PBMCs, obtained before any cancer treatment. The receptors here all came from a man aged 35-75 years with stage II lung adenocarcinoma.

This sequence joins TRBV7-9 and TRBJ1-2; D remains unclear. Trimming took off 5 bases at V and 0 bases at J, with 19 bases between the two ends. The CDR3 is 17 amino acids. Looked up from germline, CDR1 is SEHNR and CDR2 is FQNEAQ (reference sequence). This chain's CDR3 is CASSRGASTGANYGYTF. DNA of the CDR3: TGTGCCAGCAGCCGAGGAGCCAGCACGGGAGCTAACTATGGCTACACCTTC.

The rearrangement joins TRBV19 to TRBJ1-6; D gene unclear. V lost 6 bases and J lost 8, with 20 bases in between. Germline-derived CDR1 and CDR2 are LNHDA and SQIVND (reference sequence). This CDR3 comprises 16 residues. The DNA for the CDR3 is TGTGCCAGTAGGACCCTAGCGAGGGCTCTGGATTCACCCCTCCACTTT. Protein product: CASRTLARALDSPLHF. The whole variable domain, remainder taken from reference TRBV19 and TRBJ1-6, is DGGITQSPKYLFRKEGQNVTLSCEQNLNHDAMYWYRQDPGQGLRLIYYSQIVNDFQKGDIAEGYSVSREKKESFPLTVTSAQKNPTAFYLCASRTLARALDSPLHFGNGTRLTVT.

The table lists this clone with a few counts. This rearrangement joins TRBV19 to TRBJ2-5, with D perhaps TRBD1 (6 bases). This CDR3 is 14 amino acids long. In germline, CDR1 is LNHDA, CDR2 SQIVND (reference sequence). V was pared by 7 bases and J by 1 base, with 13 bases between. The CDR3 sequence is CASNSPGAQETQYF. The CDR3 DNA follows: TGTGCCAGTAATTCGCCAGGGGCCCAAGAGACCCAGTACTTC.

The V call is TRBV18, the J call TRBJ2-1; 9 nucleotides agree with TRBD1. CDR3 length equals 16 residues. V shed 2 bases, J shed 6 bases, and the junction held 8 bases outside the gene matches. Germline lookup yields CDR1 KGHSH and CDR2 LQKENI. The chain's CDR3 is CASSPSLGQGINEQFF. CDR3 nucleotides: TGTGCCAGCTCACCAAGCCTCGGACAGGGGATCAATGAGCAGTTCTTC. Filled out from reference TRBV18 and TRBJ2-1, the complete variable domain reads NAGVMQNPRHLVRRRGQEARLRCSPMKGHSHVYWYRQLPEEGLKFMVYLQKENIIDESGMPKERFSAEFPKEGPSILRIQQVVRGDSAAYFCASSPSLGQGINEQFFGPGTRLTVL.

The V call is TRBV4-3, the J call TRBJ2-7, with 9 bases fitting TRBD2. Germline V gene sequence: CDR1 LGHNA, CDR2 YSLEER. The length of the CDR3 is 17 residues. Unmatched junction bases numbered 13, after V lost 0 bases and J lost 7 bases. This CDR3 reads CASSQDLGGRASREQYF. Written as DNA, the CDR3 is TGCGCCAGCAGCCAAGATTTAGGCGGGAGGGCCAGTAGAGAGCAGTACTTC.

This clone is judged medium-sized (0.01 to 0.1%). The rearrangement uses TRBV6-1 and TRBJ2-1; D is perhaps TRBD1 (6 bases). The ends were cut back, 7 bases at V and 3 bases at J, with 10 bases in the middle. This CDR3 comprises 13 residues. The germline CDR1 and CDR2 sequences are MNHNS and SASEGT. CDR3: CASTQGFYNEQFF. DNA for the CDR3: TGTGCCAGCACCCAGGGGTTCTACAATGAGCAGTTCTTC.

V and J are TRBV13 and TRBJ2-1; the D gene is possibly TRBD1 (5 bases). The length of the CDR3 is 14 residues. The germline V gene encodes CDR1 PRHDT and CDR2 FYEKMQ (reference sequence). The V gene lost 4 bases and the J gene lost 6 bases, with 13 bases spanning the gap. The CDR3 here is CASSSRAESNEQFF. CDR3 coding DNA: TGTGCCAGCAGCTCCAGGGCAGAAAGCAATGAGCAGTTCTTC.

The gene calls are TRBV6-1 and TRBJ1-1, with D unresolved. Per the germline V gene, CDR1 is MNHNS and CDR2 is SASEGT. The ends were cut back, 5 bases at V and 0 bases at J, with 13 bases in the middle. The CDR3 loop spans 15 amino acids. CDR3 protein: CASSSGHSMNTEAFF. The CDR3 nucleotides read TGTGCCAGCAGTTCGGGCCATTCAATGAACACTGAAGCTTTCTTT.

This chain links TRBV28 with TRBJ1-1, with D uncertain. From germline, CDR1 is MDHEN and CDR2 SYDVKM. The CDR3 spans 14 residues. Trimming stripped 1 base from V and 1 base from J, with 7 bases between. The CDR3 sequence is CASSLLGTNTEAFF. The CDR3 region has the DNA TGTGCCAGCAGTTTATTGGGAACGAACACTGAAGCTTTCTTT.

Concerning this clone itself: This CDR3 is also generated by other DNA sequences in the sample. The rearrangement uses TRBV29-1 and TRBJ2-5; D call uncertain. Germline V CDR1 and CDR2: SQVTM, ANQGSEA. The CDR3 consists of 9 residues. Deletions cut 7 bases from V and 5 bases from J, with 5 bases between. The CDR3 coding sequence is TGCAGCGCCGGGGAGACCCAGTACTTC. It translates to CSAGETQYF.

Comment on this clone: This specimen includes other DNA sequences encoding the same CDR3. CDR3 nucleotide sequence: TGCGCCAGCAGCAAAGGGACTAGCGGGGGTGGCACCGGGGAGCTGTTTTTT. This encodes CASSKGTSGGGTGELFF. The genes are TRBV5-1 and TRBJ2-2; 14 nucleotides align to TRBD2. The CDR3 loop spans 17 amino acids. Germline-derived CDR1 and CDR2 are SGHRS and YFSETQ. Trimming cost V 4 bases and J 4 bases; bases outside gene matches: 6.

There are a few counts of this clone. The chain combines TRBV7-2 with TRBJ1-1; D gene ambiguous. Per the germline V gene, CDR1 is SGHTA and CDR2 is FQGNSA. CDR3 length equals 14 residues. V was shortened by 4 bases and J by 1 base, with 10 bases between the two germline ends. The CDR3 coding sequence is TGTGCCAGCAGCTCTCGACTGGGGAACACTGAAGCTTTCTTT. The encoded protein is CASSSRLGNTEAFF.

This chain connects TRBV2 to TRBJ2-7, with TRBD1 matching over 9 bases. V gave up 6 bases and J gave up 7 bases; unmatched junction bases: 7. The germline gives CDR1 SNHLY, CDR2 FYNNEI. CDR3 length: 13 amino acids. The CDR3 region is CASRPSGTGEQYF. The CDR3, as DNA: TGTGCCAGCAGACCCTCGGGGACAGGGGAGCAGTACTTC.